The 29 T cell receptor beta chains presented below share a single source sample, sequenced in a study of shared clonotypes between healthy human individuals. Naive CD8 cells were CD45RO-negative, positively selected for CCR7, excluding terminally differentiated effector memory CD45RA+ cells. The data were produced by immunoSEQ multiplex PCR, yet TCRdb's version contains in-frame clones alone and is incomplete. The sample yields about 820,000 clones, more than 85% seen once. The sample was naive CD8+ T cells sorted from blood. The receptors stem from a man in his thirties or forties in good health.

The chain couples TRBV27 to TRBJ2-2, with D maybe TRBD1 (6 bases). The CDR3 contains 19 residues. V lost 4 bases and J lost 6, with 27 bases in between. From germline, CDR1 is MNHEY and CDR2 SMNVEV (reference sequence). CDR3 in amino acids: CASSSQTGLAGIIPGELFF. The CDR3 DNA sequence: TGTGCCAGCAGTTCCCAGACAGGCCTGGCTGGAATTATTCCCGGGGAGCTGTTTTTT.

V and J are TRBV4-1 and TRBJ2-7, with D perhaps TRBD1 (5 bases). Germline CDR1 MGHRA, CDR2 YSYEKL. CDR3 length equals 15 residues. V lost 1 base and J lost 4, with 14 bases in between. Written as DNA, the CDR3 is TGCGCCAGCAGCCAAGTAGGACAAAAGACTTACGAGCAGTACTTC. Its protein is CASSQVGQKTYEQYF.

This rearrangement joins TRBV14 to TRBJ2-5, with D perhaps being TRBD1 or TRBD2 (6 bases each). The J call may be in error: the DNA end matches TRBJ2-7 better. This CDR3 contains 14 residues. The V gene's germline CDR1 is SGHDN and CDR2 FVKESK. The CDR3 region is CASSPNREAREQYF. DNA for the CDR3: TGTGCCAGCAGCCCAAACAGGGAGGCACGCGAGCAGTACTTC.

V is TRBV28 and J is TRBJ2-7, with unresolved D. This CDR3 region has 12 residues. V was pared by 4 bases and J by 6 bases, with 10 bases between. Germline-derived CDR1 and CDR2 are MDHEN and SYDVKM. CDR3 residues: CASSSNSVEQYF. In DNA, the CDR3 is TGTGCCAGCAGTTCCAATTCTGTCGAGCAGTACTTC.

V and J are TRBV4-2 and TRBJ1-1, with D perhaps TRBD1 (5 bases). The CDR3 sequence is 12 residues long. Trimming shortened V by 3 bases and J by 9 bases, and 11 bases separated the two germline ends. Germline V gives CDR1 LGHNA, CDR2 YNFKEQ. CDR3: CASSQGGVKAFF. The CDR3 DNA is TGTGCCAGCAGCCAGGGGGGGGTGAAAGCTTTCTTT.

The chain joins TRBV7-9 to TRBJ2-1, with a weak D call TRBD2 (6 bases). The CDR3 runs 16 residues. CDR1 and CDR2 (germline): SEHNR, FQNEAQ (reference sequence). V lost 5 bases to trimming and J lost 0 bases, with 14 bases between them. DNA for the CDR3: TGTGCCAGCAGCCCTAGGGTGACTAGCTCCTACAATGAGCAGTTCTTC. This gives the protein CASSPRVTSSYNEQFF.

The chain has TRBV27 and TRBJ2-7, with D unclear. CDR1 and CDR2 from the germline V gene are MNHEY and SMNVEV (reference sequence). This CDR3 is 14 amino acids long. The V end was cut by 6 bases, the J end by 1 base, with 13 bases between. The CDR3 spells CASSSDGNSYEQYF. The CDR3 DNA reads TGTGCCAGCAGCTCCGACGGAAATTCCTACGAGCAGTACTTC.

The rearrangement uses TRBV18 and TRBJ1-2; TRBD1 might be the D (6 bases). Trimming stripped 4 bases from V and 4 bases from J, with 19 bases between. Germline loops: CDR1 KGHSH, CDR2 LQKENI. This CDR3 has 16 amino acids. The DNA for the CDR3 is TGTGCCAGCTCACACCGACAGGAGAGGTTATCCTATGGCTACACCTTC. It encodes CASSHRQERLSYGYTF.

V gene TRBV9 combines with J gene TRBJ1-2; TRBD1 matches 9 bases. CDR1 is SGDLS, CDR2 YYNGEE, per germline. The length of the CDR3 is 14 residues. The V gene end was trimmed by 5 bases and the J gene end by 5 bases; junction bases not matched to a gene: 7. The CDR3 sequence: CASRTGTGRYGYTF. The CDR3 DNA is TGTGCCAGCAGGACCGGGACAGGGAGATATGGCTACACCTTC.

The V gene is TRBV27, the J gene TRBJ2-4, with unresolved D. From germline, CDR1 is MNHEY and CDR2 SMNVEV (reference sequence). The CDR3 runs to 15 residues. The V gene lost 3 bases and the J gene lost 1 base, with 10 bases spanning the gap. CDR3 in amino acids: CASSFLGSAKNIQYF. The CDR3 region has the DNA TGTGCCAGCAGTTTCCTTGGGTCGGCCAAAAACATTCAGTACTTC.

The CDR3, as DNA: TGTGCCGTCCACTCCGGGACTAGTTCCTACGAGCAGTACTTC. This codes for CAVHSGTSSYEQYF. V gene TRBV2 combines with J gene TRBJ2-7, with 8 bases that match TRBD2. Germline V gives CDR1 SNHLY, CDR2 FYNNEI. There are 14 residues in the CDR3. J was trimmed by 1 base and V by 11 bases; bases with no gene match: 10.

This clone occurred once. This chain uses TRBV5-5 with TRBJ2-2; TRBD2 is a possible D gene (5 bases). The germline V gene has CDR1 SGHKS and CDR2 YYEKEE (reference sequence). V was clipped by 3 bases and J by 1 base, with 10 bases between them. The CDR3 sequence is 15 residues long. This CDR3 reads CASSYRTGNTGELFF. DNA for the CDR3: TGTGCCAGCAGCTATAGGACTGGGAACACCGGGGAGCTGTTTTTT.

A few counts support this clone. The chain's CDR3 is CASSSIYEQYF. CDR3 DNA sequence: TGTGCCAGCAGCTCTATTTACGAGCAGTACTTC. V usage is TRBV7-8 and J usage is TRBJ2-7, with D hard to call. The CDR3 loop spans 11 amino acids. Germline CDR1 SGHVS, CDR2 FQNEAQ. The ends were cut back, 4 bases at V and 4 bases at J, with 5 bases in the middle.

The genes are TRBV2 and TRBJ2-5; TRBD2 is a possible D gene (6 bases). The CDR3 loop spans 14 amino acids. The V gene lost 0 bases and the J gene lost 2 bases, with 7 bases spanning the gap. Germline V gives CDR1 SNHLY, CDR2 FYNNEI. The CDR3 bases are TGTGCCAGCAGTGAAGCTGGGGGGCAAGAGACCCAGTACTTC. Translation gives CASSEAGGQETQYF. The whole variable domain, remainder taken from reference TRBV2 and TRBJ2-5, is EPEVTQTPSHQVTQMGQEVILRCVPISNHLYFYWYRQILGQKVEFLVSFYNNEISEKSEIFDDQFSVERPDGSNFTLKIRSTKLEDSAMYFCASSEAGGQETQYFGPGTRLLVL.

This sequence joins TRBV5-4 and TRBJ2-3; D remains unclear. Trimming removed 0 bases at V and 4 bases at J, with 12 bases between. Germline V CDR1 and CDR2: SGHNT, YYREEE (reference sequence). This CDR3 comprises 15 residues. CDR3 DNA sequence: TGTGCCAGCAGCTTGGAAGGGAACCCGGCAGATACGCAGTATTTT. Translating gives CASSLEGNPADTQYF.

The V call is TRBV18, the J call TRBJ2-1; 9 bases match TRBD2. Germline trimming cut 2 bases from V and 4 bases from J; bases unmatched to any gene: 21. CDR3 size: 21 residues. CDR1 is KGHSH and CDR2 is LQKENI in the germline V gene. The CDR3 coding sequence is TGTGCCAGCTCACCAGTGAAAGCGCGGGAGGGCCTCGGCCGGTTATACAATGAGCAGTTCTTC. Translation gives CASSPVKAREGLGRLYNEQFF.

The gene calls are TRBV2 and TRBJ2-4; D is perhaps TRBD1 (6 bases). CDR3 length: 12 amino acids. The ends were cut back, 3 bases at V and 10 bases at J, with 10 bases in the middle. Germline CDR1 SNHLY, CDR2 FYNNEI. As DNA, the CDR3 is TGTGCCAGCAGTGAGGACAGCCCAATTCAGTACTTC. It specifies CASSEDSPIQYF.

The chain uses TRBV2 and TRBJ2-1, with D hard to call. Germline CDR1 and CDR2: SNHLY and FYNNEI. The CDR3 length is 12 residues. V gave up 0 bases and J gave up 13 bases, with 10 bases separating them. The CDR3 DNA reads TGTGCCAGCAGTGAAGCGTTGAGATTACAGTTCTTC. This translates into CASSEALRLQFF.

This chain links TRBV28 with TRBJ2-7, with a tentative D call TRBD1 (5 bases). CDR1 is MDHEN, CDR2 SYDVKM, per germline. V was shortened by 6 bases and J by 7 bases, with 16 bases between the two germline ends. The CDR3 loop spans 13 amino acids. This CDR3 is CASSPTRVKEQYF. CDR3 nucleotides: TGTGCCAGCAGCCCGACCAGGGTCAAAGAGCAGTACTTC.

V is TRBV28 and J is TRBJ1-2; a weak D match, TRBD1 (5 bases). The CDR3 covers 14 residues. CDR1 MDHEN and CDR2 SYDVKM come from the germline V gene. With 3 bases removed from V and 6 bases from J, the gap between germline ends came to 14 bases. The CDR3 DNA follows: TGTGCCAGCAGTTTGATAGCCGAGGGGCATGGCTACACCTTC. Translating it yields CASSLIAEGHGYTF.

The chain joins TRBV5-1 to TRBJ2-7; 8 nucleotides align to TRBD1. J was trimmed by 0 bases and V by 3 bases; bases with no gene match: 14. Germline V gives CDR1 SGHRS, CDR2 YFSETQ. This CDR3 has 18 amino acids. The CDR3 sequence is CASSSQSLGQVGSYEQYF. In DNA, the CDR3 is TGCGCCAGCAGCTCCCAAAGTCTGGGACAGGTCGGCTCCTACGAGCAGTACTTC.

The genes are TRBV19 and TRBJ2-1; D not resolved. The CDR3 has 15 residues. Germline V gene lookup returns CDR1 LNHDA and CDR2 SQIVND (reference sequence). Trimming removed 3 bases from V and 2 bases from J, with 11 bases in between. CDR3 in amino acids: CASSITQRPYNEQFF. CDR3 in DNA: TGTGCCAGTAGTATCACCCAGCGACCCTACAATGAGCAGTTCTTC.

J is TRBJ1-6 and V is TRBV7-9; 9 nucleotides match TRBD1. This CDR3 is 14 amino acids long. J was trimmed by 7 bases and V by 5 bases; bases with no gene match: 3. Germline V gene data show CDR1 as SEHNR and CDR2 as FQNEAQ (reference sequence). CDR3 residues: CASSPGQGNSPLHF. The CDR3, as DNA: TGTGCCAGCAGCCCGGGACAGGGAAATTCACCCCTCCACTTT.

This chain links TRBV4-1 with TRBJ1-2; 7 nucleotides match TRBD1. In germline, CDR1 is MGHRA, CDR2 YSYEKL. The length of the CDR3 is 16 residues. Trimming removed 4 bases from V and 7 bases from J; junction bases left unmatched: 15. The CDR3: CASSRETGAGLFGYTF. CDR3 in DNA: TGCGCCAGCAGCCGCGAAACAGGGGCAGGGTTATTTGGCTACACCTTC.

The chain has TRBV11-2 and TRBJ2-3, with 9 bases fitting TRBD2. CDR3 length: 19 amino acids. With 8 bases clipped from V and 3 bases from J, the junction kept 21 bases outside the gene matches. Germline V gene data show CDR1 as SGHAT and CDR2 as FQNNGV. CDR3 DNA: TGTGCCAGCCTCCCCGGTCGGAGTGGTAGCGGGAGTGCTACAGATACGCAGTATTTT. It yields the protein CASLPGRSGSGSATDTQYF.

The J gene is TRBJ2-5, the V gene TRBV7-9, with D possibly TRBD1 on 5 matching bases. CDR1 SEHNR and CDR2 FQNEAQ come from the germline V gene (reference sequence). V gave up 8 bases and J gave up 4 bases, with 11 bases separating them. This CDR3 has 12 amino acids. This CDR3 is CASVFGAETQYF. The CDR3 region has the DNA TGTGCCAGCGTATTTGGGGCAGAGACCCAGTACTTC. Variable domain in full (rest from reference TRBV7-9 and TRBJ2-5): DTGVSQNPRHKITKRGQNVTFRCDPISEHNRLYWYRQTLGQGPEFLTYFQNEAQLEKSRLLSDRFSAERPKGSFSTLEIQRTEQGDSAMYLCASVFGAETQYFGPGTRLLVL.

The chain has TRBV28 and TRBJ2-1, with TRBD2 matching 15 bases. This CDR3 comprises 14 residues. In germline, CDR1 is MDHEN, CDR2 SYDVKM. The V and J ends lost 10 bases and 6 bases, in that order; junction bases with no gene match: 4. The CDR3, as DNA: TGTGCCACCGGACTAGCGGGAGGGCTCAATGAGCAGTTCTTC. Encoded protein: CATGLAGGLNEQFF.

A single count supports this clone. The rearrangement links TRBV5-8 to TRBJ2-7, with no clear D. Per the germline V gene, CDR1 is SGHTS and CDR2 is YDEGEE. The V end was cut by 4 bases, the J end by 6 bases, with 8 bases between. This CDR3 contains 11 residues. CDR3 loop: CASSTLAEQYF. The DNA for the CDR3 is TGTGCCAGCAGCACACTGGCCGAGCAGTACTTC.

This chain uses TRBV9 with TRBJ1-1; tentatively, D is TRBD1 (5 bases). CDR3 length equals 13 residues. From germline, CDR1 is SGDLS and CDR2 YYNGEE. Trimming took 3 bases from V and 2 from J, leaving 8 bases between them. CDR3 coding DNA: TGTGCCAGCAGCGAGGGGAGTAACACTGAAGCTTTCTTT. Protein product: CASSEGSNTEAFF.